These 15 T cell receptor beta chains share one sample of origin, sequenced in a study of identical twins (TCRdb year 2016). The library was obtained by 5' RACE. These reads were obtained on an Illumina HiSeq 2000. The public sequencing data were trimmed at Q25 with fastp and processed into clonotypes with MiXCR by TCRdb, which kept only in-frame beta chains. Each CDR3 protein gets just one entry, which takes the most common genes and DNA from the rows behind it. In all, the sample holds fewer than 900,000 distinct CDR3 sequences, and roughly 18% of those were seen once. Of the sample, around 14% is held by the ten largest clones. The same specimen was also included in a second study, on T cells expressing NK-cell markers.

The sample taken for sequencing was PBMCs. The receptors shown here come from a woman aged 18-29 years in good health.

J is TRBJ2-7 and V is TRBV29-1; 7 nucleotides line up with TRBD1. CDR1 and CDR2 from the germline V gene are SQVTM and ANQGSEA. The V segment lost 4 bases and the J segment 6 bases; nucleotides outside the gene matches: 6. The CDR3 consists of 12 residues. The CDR3 DNA reads as TGCAGCGTTGTGGACAGGCTGGGCGAGCAGTACTTC. Its protein is CSVVDRLGEQYF.

The chain joins TRBV7-9 to TRBJ2-7, with D unclear. Trimming took off 4 bases at V and 3 bases at J, with 10 bases between the two ends. CDR3 length: 13 amino acids. CDR1 SEHNR and CDR2 FQNEAQ come from the germline V gene (reference sequence). The CDR3 loop reads CASSSPAYYEQYF. CDR3 nucleotide sequence: TGTGCCAGCAGCTCACCGGCCTACTACGAGCAGTACTTC.

V and J are TRBV6-5 and TRBJ1-2; tentative D call: TRBD1 (5 bases). CDR3 length: 16 amino acids. Germline V gene data show CDR1 as MNHEY and CDR2 as SVGAGI. Trimming removed 2 bases at V and 3 bases at J, with 16 bases between. The CDR3 sequence: CASSYLRLGHHYGYTF. Written as DNA, the CDR3 is TGTGCCAGCAGTTACCTTAGACTTGGACACCACTATGGCTACACCTTC.

The chain combines TRBV7-2 with TRBJ2-1, with TRBD2 matching 12 bases. J gave up 7 bases and V 4 bases, and 5 bases lay outside the gene matches. CDR3 length equals 15 residues. Germline V gives CDR1 SGHTA, CDR2 FQGNSA. The CDR3 loop reads CASSSSGRGGNEQFF. The CDR3 coding sequence is TGTGCCAGCAGCTCTAGCGGGAGGGGGGGAAATGAGCAGTTCTTC.

This clonotype came up a few times. This rearrangement joins TRBV9 to TRBJ2-5; perhaps D is TRBD1 or TRBD2 (5 bases each). V shed 3 bases and J shed 1 base, with 19 bases lying between them. There are 17 residues in the CDR3. Germline V gene data show CDR1 as SGDLS and CDR2 as YYNGEE. CDR3 protein: CASSAHGTDAPQETQYF. Written as DNA, the CDR3 is TGTGCCAGCAGCGCGCATGGGACGGACGCCCCCCAAGAGACCCAGTACTTC.

This clonotype was picked up a small number of times. This chain connects TRBV12-3 or TRBV12-4 to TRBJ2-3, with TRBD2 matching 7 bases. V was clipped by 5 bases and J by 2 bases; unmatched bases: 7. CDR3 size: 15 residues. The CDR3 DNA reads as TGTGCCAGCAGTCCCGGGGGGACCACCACAGATACGCAGTATTTT. Protein: CASSPGGTTTDTQYF.

This clonotype was found many times. One end of the junction does not line up with germline, which may come from a read error. This chain connects TRBV5-1 to TRBJ2-7, with TRBD1 identical over 7 bases. Germline lookup yields CDR1 SGHRS and CDR2 YFSETQ. CDR3 length equals 12 residues. The chain's CDR3 is CASSLTGDEQYF. CDR3 in DNA: TGTGCCAGCTCACTCACAGGGGACGAGCAGTACTTC.

The CDR3 loop is CASSLKGDHEAFF. CDR3 nucleotide sequence: TGTGCCAGCAGTTTGAAAGGGGACCATGAGGCTTTCTTT. J is TRBJ1-1 and V is TRBV6-5, with D maybe TRBD1 (5 bases). The germline CDR1 and CDR2 sequences are MNHEY and SVGAGI. Trimming removed 4 bases at V and 11 bases at J, with 17 bases between. The CDR3 has 13 residues.

This clonotype was counted ten times or more. V usage is TRBV20-1 and J usage is TRBJ2-7; TRBD2 matches at 13 bases. The trim removed 2 bases at V and 6 bases at J, leaving 7 bases unmatched. This CDR3 comprises 15 residues. Germline V gives CDR1 DFQATT, CDR2 SNEGSKA (reference sequence). The CDR3: CSARTPGLAGSEQYF. For the CDR3, the DNA is TGCAGTGCTAGAACCCCGGGACTAGCGGGATCCGAGCAGTACTTC.

This clonotype has only a few counts. The V and J genes are TRBV5-1 and TRBJ2-7, with D hard to call. In germline, CDR1 is SGHRS, CDR2 YFSETQ. V lost 0 bases to trimming and J lost 5 bases, with 12 bases between them. The CDR3 is 14 residues long. The CDR3 region has the DNA TGCGCCAGCAGCTTGGATGTCCGCGGCGACGAGCAGTACTTC. Translated, it gives CASSLDVRGDEQYF. Using reference TRBV5-1 and TRBJ2-7 for the parts outside the CDR3, the full variable domain is KAGVTQTPRYLIKTRGQQVTLSCSPISGHRSVSWYQQTPGQGLQFLFEYFSETQRNKGNFPGRFSGRQFSNSRSEMNVSTLELGDSALYLCASSLDVRGDEQYFGPGTRLTVT.

This chain uses TRBV7-9 with TRBJ1-2; the D is unclear. With 5 bases removed from V and 2 bases from J, the gap between germline ends came to 18 bases. CDR1 SEHNR and CDR2 FQNEAQ come from the germline V gene (reference sequence). CDR3 length: 16 amino acids. The CDR3 loop reads CASSPLSGGQNYGYTF. CDR3 sequence (DNA): TGTGCCAGCAGCCCCTTGTCGGGAGGGCAAAACTATGGCTACACCTTC. The full variable domain, its missing parts supplied by reference TRBV7-9 and TRBJ1-2, is DTGVSQNPRHKITKRGQNVTFRCDPISEHNRLYWYRQTLGQGPEFLTYFQNEAQLEKSRLLSDRFSAERPKGSFSTLEIQRTEQGDSAMYLCASSPLSGGQNYGYTFGSGTRLTVV.

This clonotype is a singleton in its sample. The V call is TRBV7-6, the J call TRBJ1-6, with D hard to call. The CDR3 is 13 residues long. Trimming took off 0 bases at V and 8 bases at J, with 5 bases between the two ends. Germline values: CDR1 SGHVS, CDR2 FNYEAQ. Here the CDR3 reads CASSLAHDSPLHF. CDR3 coding DNA: TGTGCCAGCAGCTTAGCACATGATTCACCCCTCCACTTT.

With regard to this clonotype: The germline gene is not matched at one end of the junction; a read error may be the cause. The chain uses TRBV12-3 or TRBV12-4 and TRBJ2-7; 8 nucleotides match TRBD1. The CDR3 totals 12 residues. CDR3 in DNA: TGTGCCAGCAGTTTTCAAGGACAGGGCAGGCACTTC. Residues: CASSFQGQGRHF.

The V call is TRBV7-9, the J call TRBJ2-3; tentatively, D is TRBD2 (5 bases). CDR1 is SEHNR and CDR2 is FQNEAQ in the germline V gene (reference sequence). There are 15 residues in the CDR3. Trimming removed 4 bases from V and 2 bases from J, with 13 bases in between. As DNA, the CDR3 is TGTGCCAGCAGCTCCCCGAGGACTCTCACAGATACGCAGTATTTT. It is translated as CASSSPRTLTDTQYF. Based on the CDR3 plus reference TRBV7-9 and TRBJ2-3, the full variable domain is DTGVSQNPRHKITKRGQNVTFRCDPISEHNRLYWYRQTLGQGPEFLTYFQNEAQLEKSRLLSDRFSAERPKGSFSTLEIQRTEQGDSAMYLCASSSPRTLTDTQYFGPGTRLTVL.

The rearrangement links TRBV20-1 to TRBJ2-7; TRBD2 aligns across 11 bases. CDR1 is DFQATT, CDR2 SNEGSKA, per germline (reference sequence). V was pared by 0 bases and J by 2 bases, with 3 bases of the junction left unmatched. CDR3 length equals 15 residues. The CDR3 sequence is CSARDRSGRAYEQYF. The CDR3 nucleotides read TGCAGTGCTAGAGATCGTAGCGGGAGGGCCTACGAGCAGTACTTC.